This TCR beta chain is drawn from a study of OX40 agonist ivuxolimab in advanced cancers. The CDR3 extends over 16 amino acids. Between the trimmed V and J ends, which lost 2 bases and 5 bases, there was a span of 20 bases. Germline CDR1 and CDR2: SGHRS and YFSETQ. On this clone itself: No antigen is known for it.

Regarding the study as a whole: Both CD4+ and CD8+ T cell populations in blood had undergone clonal expansion by week 6 at 0.1 to 3.0 mg/kg. The work left the antigen specificity of expanded peripheral T cells undetermined.

The repertoire was sequenced with immunoSEQ multiplex PCR; TCRdb's copy has only in-frame clones and lacks some. Seen here are roughly 62,000 clones, 85% observed once, and the top ten hold about 4%. This specimen was CD4+ or CD8+ T cells sorted from blood, taken in a trial of the OX40 agonist ivuxolimab. The V call is TRBV5-1, the J call TRBJ2-7; D is unclear. The origin of this receptor is an adult with an advanced solid tumor such as melanoma, head and neck, liver or kidney cancer. CDR3: CASSFTFGRVPDEQYF. CDR3 nucleotides: TGCGCCAGCAGCTTTACCTTTGGGCGAGTGCCTGACGAGCAGTACTTC.